This TCR beta chain stems from a study of patients and donors after allogeneic stem cell transplantation (TCRdb year 2020). The CDR3 runs 15 residues from the cysteine to the phenylalanine. Just CDR3 DNA is preserved here, 45 bases in frame from base 1. CDR1 and CDR2 (DFQATT, SNEGSKA) derive from the germline V gene (reference sequence). The junction shows trimming of 6 bases on V and 5 bases on J, plus 20 bases between the germline ends. This clonotype was picked up many times. Its specific antigen is unknown. Base qualities were left out, and no much larger clone turns up one base away. Library creation used RT-PCR. Sequencing took place on a NextSeq 550. The raw public reads went through TCRdb reprocessing: fastp at Q25, MiXCR clone calling, in-frame beta chains kept. Each CDR3 protein appears once, grouped with its most common genes and DNA. This sample gives roughly 230,000 distinct CDR3 sequences in total; roughly 15% of them show up just once. 11% of the sample lies in the top ten.

This sequence was found in a human donor who was either an allogeneic HSCT recipient or a stem cell or donor lymphocyte infusion donor (not recorded which). It is not recorded whose cells these are; they may come from a transplant donor. Material: blood, either unsorted or a sorted T cell fraction (not recorded which). The chain is encoded by TRBV20-1 joined to TRBJ2-1, with the D gene call left open. CDR3 region: CSAKKNNPINNEQFF. The DNA reads as follows: TGCAGTGCAAAAAAGAACAACCCAATCAACAATGAGCAGTTCTTC.